This T cell receptor beta chain was obtained from a study of Ad26.COV2.S vaccination and SARS-CoV-2 variants. The CDR3 is 15 residues long. The V gene's germline CDR1 is SNHLY and CDR2 FYNNEI. Trimming took 10 bases from V and 5 from J, leaving 20 bases between them. As to treatment: 15 to 20 received Ad26.COV2.S at low or high dose, single or two shots; 5 received placebo; per-sample allocation not given. Samples came from day 63 after the first vaccine or placebo injection. Sequencing used immunoSEQ multiplex PCR; TCRdb keeps in-frame clones, though not all of them. The profile covers around 340,000 clones, with less than 90% appearing a single time and 6.4% taken by the ten largest.

This chain uses TRBV2 with TRBJ1-4, with D perhaps TRBD1 (5 bases). The TCR was taken from a person between 18 and 59 years old who received the Ad26.COV2.S COVID-19 vaccine or a placebo. Sample: peripheral blood, taken in a trial of Ad26.COV2.S vaccine versus placebo. The CDR3 sequence: CATTRLQGYNEKLFF. In DNA, the CDR3 is TGTGCCACCACGAGACTCCAGGGATACAATGAAAAACTGTTTTTT.